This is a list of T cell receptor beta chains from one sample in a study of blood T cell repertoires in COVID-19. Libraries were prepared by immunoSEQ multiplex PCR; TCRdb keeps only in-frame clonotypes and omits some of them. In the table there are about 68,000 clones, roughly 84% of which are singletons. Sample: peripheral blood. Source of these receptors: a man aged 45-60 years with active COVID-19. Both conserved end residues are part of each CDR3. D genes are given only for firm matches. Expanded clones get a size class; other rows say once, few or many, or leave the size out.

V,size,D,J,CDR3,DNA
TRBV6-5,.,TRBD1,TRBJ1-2,CASSYSTTGGFDGYTF,TGTGCCAGCAGTTATTCTACTACAGGGGGCTTCGATGGCTACACCTTC
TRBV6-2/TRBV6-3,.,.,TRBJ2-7,CASSASFESYEQYF,TGTGCCAGCAGTGCCAGTTTCGAATCCTACGAGCAGTACTTC
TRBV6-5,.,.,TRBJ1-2,CASSRDFRYTF,TGTGCCAGCAGCCGGGACTTTCGCTACACCTTC
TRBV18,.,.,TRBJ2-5,CASSPFGHNQETQYF,TGTGCCAGCTCACCTTTCGGACACAACCAAGAGACCCAGTACTTC
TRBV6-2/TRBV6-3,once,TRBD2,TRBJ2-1,CASSSPLAGVYNEQFF,TGTGCCAGCAGTTCCCCACTAGCGGGCGTCTACAATGAGCAGTTCTTC
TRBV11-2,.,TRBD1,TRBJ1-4,CASSYIPQGANEKLFF,TGTGCCAGCAGCTACATTCCACAGGGGGCTAATGAAAAACTGTTTTTT
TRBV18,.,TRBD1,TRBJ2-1,CASGQEIYNEQFF,TGTGCCAGCGGACAGGAGATCTACAATGAGCAGTTCTTC
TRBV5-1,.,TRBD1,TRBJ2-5,CASSLGQGKETQYF,TGCGCCAGCAGCTTGGGACAGGGAAAAGAGACCCAGTACTTC
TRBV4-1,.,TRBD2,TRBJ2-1,CASSQHLLAGGYNEQFF,TGCGCCAGCAGCCAACACTTACTAGCGGGGGGATACAATGAGCAGTTCTTC
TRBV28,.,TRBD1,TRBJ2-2,CASEPSGGRPNTGELFF,TGTGCCAGCGAACCTTCAGGGGGTCGCCCGAACACCGGGGAGCTGTTTTTT
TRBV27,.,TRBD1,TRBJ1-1,CASSLDRGSEAFF,TGTGCCAGCAGTTTGGACAGGGGATCTGAAGCTTTCTTT
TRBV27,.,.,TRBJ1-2,CATQAGQSYGYTF,TGTGCCACCCAGGCCGGACAGAGCTATGGCTACACCTTC
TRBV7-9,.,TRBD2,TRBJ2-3,CASSFGTSGKTDTQYF,TGTGCCAGCAGCTTCGGGACTAGCGGGAAGACAGATACGCAGTATTTT
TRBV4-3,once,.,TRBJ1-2,CASSQEGTRRNNYGYTF,TGCGCCAGCAGCCAAGAAGGAACGAGGCGTAATAACTATGGCTACACCTTC
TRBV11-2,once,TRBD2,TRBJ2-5,CASSLGLQETQYF,TGTGCCAGCAGCCTGGGACTACAAGAGACCCAGTACTTC
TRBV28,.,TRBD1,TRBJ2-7,CASSMTGGGYEQYF,TGTGCCAGCAGCATGACAGGGGGCGGCTACGAGCAGTACTTC
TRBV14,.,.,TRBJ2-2,CASSQFYGTGELFF,TGTGCCAGCAGCCAATTCTACGGCACCGGGGAGCTGTTTTTT
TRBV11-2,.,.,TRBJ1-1,CASSSPGGDTEAFF,TGTGCCAGCAGCTCGCCGGGAGGGGACACTGAAGCTTTCTTT
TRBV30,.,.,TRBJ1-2,CAWSDRNVAGYTF,TGTGCCTGGAGTGACAGGAATGTCGCCGGCTACACCTTC
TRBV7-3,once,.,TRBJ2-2,CASSLSGRTNTGELFF,TGTGCCAGCAGCTTAAGCGGTCGGACTAACACCGGGGAGCTGTTTTTT
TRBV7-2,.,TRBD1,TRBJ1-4,CASSLRRGPEKLFF,TGTGCCAGCAGCTTAAGAAGGGGGCCTGAAAAACTGTTTTTT
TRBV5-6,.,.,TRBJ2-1,CASSPGGSYNEQFF,TGTGCCAGCAGCCCAGGGGGGTCCTACAATGAGCAGTTCTTC
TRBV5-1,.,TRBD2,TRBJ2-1,CASSQFAGGPPYEQFF,TGCGCCAGCAGCCAGTTTGCGGGAGGGCCGCCCTATGAGCAGTTCTTC
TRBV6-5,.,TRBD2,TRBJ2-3,CASSYSGRGNTQYF,TGTGCCAGCAGTTACTCCGGGAGGGGGAATACGCAGTATTTT
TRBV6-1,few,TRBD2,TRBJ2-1,CASSAAGGNLDEQFF,TGTGCCAGCAGTGCAGCGGGGGGGAACCTCGATGAGCAGTTCTTC
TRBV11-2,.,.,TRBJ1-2,CASSLLGLANYGYTF,TGTGCCAGCAGCTTGTTGGGGCTAGCTAACTATGGCTACACCTTC
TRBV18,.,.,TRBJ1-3,CASSLVLKDTGNTIYF,TGTGCCAGCTCGCTCGTCCTAAAGGACACTGGAAACACCATATATTTT